This TCR beta chain was profiled in a study of blood T cell repertoires in COVID-19. This clone was seen once. Other DNA sequences from this sample encode an identical CDR3 as well. Sequencing was performed with immunoSEQ multiplex PCR; in TCRdb, only in-frame clones are kept and a portion is missing. This table has 120,000 to 150,000 clones, approximately 80% appearing once. Germline CDR1 SQVTM, CDR2 ANQGSEA. The CDR3 contains 13 residues. V gave up 2 bases and J gave up 3 bases, with 11 bases separating them. The sample consisted of peripheral blood. The rearrangement uses TRBV29-1 and TRBJ2-7; D possibly corresponds to TRBD1 (8 bases). The receptor was isolated from a woman aged 40-49 years with active or convalescent COVID-19. CDR3 region: CSVETGGGYEQYF. The DNA of the CDR3 is TGCAGCGTTGAAACAGGGGGGGGCTACGAGCAGTACTTC.